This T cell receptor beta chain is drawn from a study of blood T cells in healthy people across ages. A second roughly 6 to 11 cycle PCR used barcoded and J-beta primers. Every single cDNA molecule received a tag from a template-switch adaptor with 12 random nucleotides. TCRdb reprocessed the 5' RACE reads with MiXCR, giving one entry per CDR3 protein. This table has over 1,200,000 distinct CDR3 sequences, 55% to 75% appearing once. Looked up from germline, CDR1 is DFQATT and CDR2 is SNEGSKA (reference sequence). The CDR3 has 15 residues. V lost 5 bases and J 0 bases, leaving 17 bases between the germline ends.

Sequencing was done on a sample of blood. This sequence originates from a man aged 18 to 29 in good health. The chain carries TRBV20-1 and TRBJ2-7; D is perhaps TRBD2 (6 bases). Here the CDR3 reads CSAELGRESSYEQYF. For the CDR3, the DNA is TGCAGTGCTGAATTGGGTCGGGAGAGCTCCTACGAGCAGTACTTC.